These 6 T cell receptor beta chains came from one sample sequenced in a study of regulatory T cells in long-lasting Graves disease. As for time point: persistent/refractory GD, antithyroid drugs over 5 years with positive TRAb. Scientists built the TCR library using RNA that was extracted from PBMCs. CDR3 regions were amplified by Arm-PCR using iRepertoire HTBI primers to build TCR beta libraries. TCRdb analysed the multiplex PCR reads with MiXCR anew, one entry per CDR3 protein. This sample has 350,000 to 500,000 distinct CDR3 sequences, with 20% to 25% found just once. The sequences come from peripheral blood mononuclear cells (PBMCs), collected when the disease was refractory, from a patient treated with antithyroid drugs. All receptors derive from a female donor with Graves disease.

This clonotype was seen ten or more times. Sequence at one end of the junction differs from germline and may be a read error. This chain uses TRBV5-1 with TRBJ1-1; D is possibly TRBD1 (5 bases). CDR3 length: 13 amino acids. Looked up from germline, CDR1 is SGHRS and CDR2 is YFSETQ. CDR3 sequence reads: CASSYQGDTEAFF. For the CDR3, the DNA is TGTGCCAGCAGCTATCAGGGCGACACTGAAGCTTTCTTT.

The sample holds many counts of this clonotype. This sequence joins TRBV28 and TRBJ2-7; 11 nucleotides match TRBD1. The germline V gene encodes CDR1 MDHEN and CDR2 SYDVKM. CDR3 size: 16 residues. The ends lost 4 bases at V and 5 bases at J; junction bases unmatched: 10. CDR3 region: CASSSQGWTGGNEQYF. CDR3 nucleotide sequence: TGTGCCAGCAGTTCCCAAGGTTGGACAGGGGGCAACGAGCAGTACTTC.

V and J are TRBV6-2 or TRBV6-3 and TRBJ1-4; TRBD1 might be the D (5 bases). Per germline, CDR1 MNHEY and CDR2 SVGEGT. CDR3 length equals 15 residues. Trimming took off 0 bases at V and 7 bases at J, with 12 bases between the two ends. The CDR3 is CASSYSRGESEKLFF. The CDR3, as DNA: TGTGCCAGCAGTTACTCGCGAGGGGAATCTGAAAAACTGTTTTTT.

This clonotype was picked up a small number of times. This chain connects TRBV27 to TRBJ2-7; D is perhaps TRBD2 (6 bases). Trimming cost V 4 bases and J 3 bases, with 13 bases left between them. This CDR3 has 14 amino acids. Looked up from germline, CDR1 is MNHEY and CDR2 is SMNVEV (reference sequence). The CDR3 loop is CASSYSGQYYEQYF. For the CDR3, the DNA is TGTGCCAGCAGTTACAGCGGGCAATACTACGAGCAGTACTTC.

This clonotype occurred many times. V usage is TRBV10-3 and J usage is TRBJ2-7, with TRBD2 as a possible D gene (6 bases). V dropped 10 bases and J dropped 4 bases, with 14 bases sitting between them. The CDR3 length is 12 residues. Germline V CDR1 and CDR2: ENHRY, SYGVKD. CDR3 residues: CATRPGEYEQYF. CDR3 nucleotide sequence: TGTGCCACCCGGCCGGGGGAATACGAGCAGTACTTC.

This clonotype was observed many times. The chain carries TRBV28 and TRBJ2-5, with D hard to call. Germline V lookup: CDR1 MDHEN, CDR2 SYDVKM. The V end lost 4 bases, the J end lost 2 bases, and 8 bases lay between the germline ends. The CDR3 runs to 13 residues. In DNA, the CDR3 is TGTGCCAGCAGTTATGCTGGACAAGAGACCCAGTACTTC. Translated, it gives CASSYAGQETQYF.